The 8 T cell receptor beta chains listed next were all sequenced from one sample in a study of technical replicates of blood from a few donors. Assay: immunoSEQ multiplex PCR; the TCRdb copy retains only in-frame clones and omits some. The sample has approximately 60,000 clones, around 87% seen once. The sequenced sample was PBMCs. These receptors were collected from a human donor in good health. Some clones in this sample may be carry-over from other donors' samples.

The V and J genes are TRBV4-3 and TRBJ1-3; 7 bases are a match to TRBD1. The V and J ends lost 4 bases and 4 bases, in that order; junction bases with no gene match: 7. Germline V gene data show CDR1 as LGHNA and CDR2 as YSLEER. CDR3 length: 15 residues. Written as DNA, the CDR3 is TGCGCCAGCAGCCTAGAAACAGGGGTGGGAAACACCATATATTTT. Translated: CASSLETGVGNTIYF.

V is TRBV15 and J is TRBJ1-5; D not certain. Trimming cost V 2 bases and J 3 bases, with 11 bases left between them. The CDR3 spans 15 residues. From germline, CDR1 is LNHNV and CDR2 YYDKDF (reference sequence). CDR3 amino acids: CATSRPPGDNQPQHF. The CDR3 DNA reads TGTGCCACCAGCAGACCCCCTGGAGACAATCAGCCCCAGCATTTT.

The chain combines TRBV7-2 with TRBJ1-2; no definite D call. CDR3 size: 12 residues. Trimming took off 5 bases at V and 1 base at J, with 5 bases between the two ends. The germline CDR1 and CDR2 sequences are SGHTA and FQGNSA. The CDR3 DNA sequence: TGTGCCAGCAGCGGAGTTAACTATGGCTACACCTTC. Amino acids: CASSGVNYGYTF.

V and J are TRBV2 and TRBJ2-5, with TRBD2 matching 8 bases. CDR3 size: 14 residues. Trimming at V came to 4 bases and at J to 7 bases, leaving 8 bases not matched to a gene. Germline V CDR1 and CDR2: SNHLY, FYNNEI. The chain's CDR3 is CASSGVSGMVTQYF. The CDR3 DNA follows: TGTGCCAGCAGTGGGGTTAGCGGGATGGTGACCCAGTACTTC.

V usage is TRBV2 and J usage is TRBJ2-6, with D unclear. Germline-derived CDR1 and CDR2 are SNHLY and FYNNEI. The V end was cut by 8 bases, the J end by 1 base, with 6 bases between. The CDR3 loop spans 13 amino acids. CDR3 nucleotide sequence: TGTGCCAGCGCGAGTTCTGGGGCCAACGTCCTGACTTTC. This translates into CASASSGANVLTF.

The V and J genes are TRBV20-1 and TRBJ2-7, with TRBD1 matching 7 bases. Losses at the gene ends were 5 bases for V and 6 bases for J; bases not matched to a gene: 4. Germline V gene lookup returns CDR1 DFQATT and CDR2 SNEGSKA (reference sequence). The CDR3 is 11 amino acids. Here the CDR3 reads CSAGNRGEQYF. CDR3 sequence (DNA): TGCAGTGCTGGAAACAGGGGCGAGCAGTACTTC.

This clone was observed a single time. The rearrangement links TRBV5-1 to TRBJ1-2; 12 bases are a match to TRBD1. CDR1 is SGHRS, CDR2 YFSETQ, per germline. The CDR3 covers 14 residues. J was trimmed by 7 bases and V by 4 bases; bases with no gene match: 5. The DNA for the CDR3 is TGCGCCAGCAGCGCCGGGACAGGGGGCCGTGGCTACACCTTC. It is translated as CASSAGTGGRGYTF.

The CDR3 region is CASSASEVATGELFF. The CDR3 region has the DNA TGTGCCAGCAGTGCGTCCGAAGTGGCAACCGGGGAGCTGTTTTTT. J is TRBJ2-2 and V is TRBV6-1; D gene unclear. V shed 4 bases and J shed 5 bases, with 14 bases lying between them. Germline V gene lookup returns CDR1 MNHNS and CDR2 SASEGT. CDR3 size: 15 residues.